The subject of this entry is one T cell receptor beta chain. As yet, its antigen is unknown. This sample is drawn from a study of immune cell composition in non-small cell lung cancer. Whole-study findings and limits: Tumour TCR-beta clonality was not significantly tied to smoking pack-years. It was not proven that tumour-reactive clones equal dominant tumour-associated clones. Clones >0.5% enriched in tumour were rarer in adenocarcinoma (about 35%) than squamous (approximately 80%). Squamous lung tumours showed higher top 10 clone scores and clonality than adenocarcinomas.

Trimming shortened V by 0 bases and J by 0 bases, and 12 bases separated the two germline ends. Germline assignment: CDR1 MGHRA and CDR2 YSYEKL. The CDR3 runs to 17 residues. Only in-frame clones appear in the TCRdb table, and some are missing; sequencing was by immunoSEQ multiplex PCR. The sample yields 13,000 to 15,000 clones, more than 65% seen once. The chain employs TRBV4-1 and TRBJ1-5, with D uncertain. Sequenced: lung tumor tissue. The sequence came from a human donor with non-small cell lung cancer. CDR3 DNA sequence: TGCGCCAGCAGCCAAGATAGTACAGTCAATAGCAATCAGCCCCAGCATTTT. Translation: CASSQDSTVNSNQPQHF.